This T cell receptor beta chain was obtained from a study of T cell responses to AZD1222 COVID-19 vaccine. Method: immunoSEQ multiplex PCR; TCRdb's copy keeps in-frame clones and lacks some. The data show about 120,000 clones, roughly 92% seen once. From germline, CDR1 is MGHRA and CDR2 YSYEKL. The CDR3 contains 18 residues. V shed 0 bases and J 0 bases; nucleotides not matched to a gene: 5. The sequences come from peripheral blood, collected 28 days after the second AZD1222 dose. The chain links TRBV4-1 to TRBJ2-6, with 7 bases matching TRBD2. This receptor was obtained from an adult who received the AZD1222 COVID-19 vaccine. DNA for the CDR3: TGCGCCAGCAGCCAAGAAGGCACGGGGGGCTCTGGGGCCAACGTCCTGACTTTC. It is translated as CASSQEGTGGSGANVLTF.